This T cell receptor (beta chain) emerged from a study of PD-L1 blockade in urothelial cancer. On the study more broadly: In the mid-2010s therapy began: atezolizumab 1,200 mg intravenously every 3 weeks. Males with bladder-origin urothelial cancer made up about 85% of the roughly 29 patients. Median T cell yield per blood sample was 141,255 cells.

Per the germline V gene, CDR1 is SGDLS and CDR2 is YYNGEE. Trimming at V came to 0 bases and at J to 2 bases, leaving 7 bases not matched to a gene. CDR3 length: 16 amino acids. Time point here: peripheral blood 6 weeks after treatment start. Patient sample counts ranged from 1 to 8, pretreatment and on-treatment. Profiling relied on immunoSEQ multiplex PCR, and the TCRdb table lists in-frame clones only, not all of them. The sample carries about 91,000 clones, 83% recorded once. Sequences were derived from PBMCs, sampled around atezolizumab (anti-PD-L1) treatment. This receptor was taken from a man aged 65-85 years with urothelial cancer. The V and J genes are TRBV9 and TRBJ2-5; 7 positions agree with TRBD2. Written as DNA, the CDR3 is TGTGCCAGCAGCGTAGGGGAGGGCGGTTATCAAGAGACCCAGTACTTC. The encoded protein is CASSVGEGGYQETQYF.